The rows below give T cell receptor beta chains drawn from one sample of a study of cytomegalovirus exposure and HLA in healthy donors. Profiled with immunoSEQ multiplex PCR; TCRdb holds only in-frame clones, not every one. This table has about 180,000 clones, 82% appearing once. Sequencing input: PBMCs. The receptors originated from a man aged 35 to 55 in good health and CMV-seronegative. CDR3s include the opening cysteine and the closing phenylalanine or tryptophan. Fields, in order: J gene, V gene, CDR3 length, D gene, clone size, CDR3 DNA, CDR3 protein. A D gene is named only where the DNA matches it firmly. Only part of the rows carry a size: once, few, many, or a class if the clone is expanded.

J gene: TRBJ2-1; V gene: TRBV4-1; CDR3 length: 15; D gene: TRBD2; clone size: NA; CDR3 DNA: TGCGCCAGCAGCCAGAGTGCGGCGGGGGGCAATGAGCAGTTCTTC; CDR3 protein: CASSQSAAGGNEQFF
J gene: TRBJ1-4; V gene: TRBV14; CDR3 length: 15; D gene: NA; clone size: NA; CDR3 DNA: TGTGCCAGCAGCCAAGTTTCCGGGGAAGTCGGAAAACTGTTTTTT; CDR3 protein: CASSQVSGEVGKLFF
J gene: TRBJ2-1; V gene: TRBV20-1; CDR3 length: 11; D gene: NA; clone size: once; CDR3 DNA: TGCAGTGCTAAAGGGGTGGATGAGCAGTTCTTC; CDR3 protein: CSAKGVDEQFF
J gene: TRBJ2-7; V gene: TRBV18; CDR3 length: 12; D gene: NA; clone size: NA; CDR3 DNA: TGTGCCAGCTCATCTCACGGCTACGAGCAGTACTTC; CDR3 protein: CASSSHGYEQYF
J gene: TRBJ2-5; V gene: TRBV5-6; CDR3 length: 16; D gene: TRBD1; clone size: few; CDR3 DNA: TGTGCCAGCAGCTTCCGGGGGACAGGTTACCAAGAGACCCAGTACTTC; CDR3 protein: CASSFRGTGYQETQYF
J gene: TRBJ2-7; V gene: TRBV7-6; CDR3 length: 15; D gene: NA; clone size: NA; CDR3 DNA: TGTGCCAGCAGCCCGGCTGGGGCGGTAACCTACGAGCAGTACTTC; CDR3 protein: CASSPAGAVTYEQYF
J gene: TRBJ2-3; V gene: TRBV5-4; CDR3 length: 17; D gene: TRBD2; clone size: NA; CDR3 DNA: TGTGCCAGCAGCCCCGGACTAGCGGGAGCATCGGGGGATACGCAGTATTTT; CDR3 protein: CASSPGLAGASGDTQYF
J gene: TRBJ1-5; V gene: TRBV11-2; CDR3 length: 14; D gene: TRBD1; clone size: NA; CDR3 DNA: TGTGCCAGCAGCCTAACAGGGGTCAATCAGCCCCAGCATTTT; CDR3 protein: CASSLTGVNQPQHF
J gene: TRBJ2-6; V gene: TRBV28; CDR3 length: 17; D gene: TRBD2; clone size: NA; CDR3 DNA: TGTGCCAGCAGTTCGATAGCGGGGGGCTCTGGGGCCAACGTCCTGACTTTC; CDR3 protein: CASSSIAGGSGANVLTF
J gene: TRBJ2-1; V gene: TRBV9; CDR3 length: 16; D gene: TRBD2; clone size: NA; CDR3 DNA: TGTGCCAGCAGCCCCCGCCCCACTAGCGGGAACAATGAGCAGTTCTTC; CDR3 protein: CASSPRPTSGNNEQFF
J gene: TRBJ1-1; V gene: TRBV19; CDR3 length: 14; D gene: NA; clone size: NA; CDR3 DNA: TGTGCCAGCGAACAAGAACGGGATTCCACTGAAGCTTTCTTT; CDR3 protein: CASEQERDSTEAFF
J gene: TRBJ2-7; V gene: TRBV5-6; CDR3 length: 16; D gene: NA; clone size: NA; CDR3 DNA: TGTGCCAGCAGCCCCCCCGGCGGAGCATCTACTGTGGGGCAGTACTTC; CDR3 protein: CASSPPGGASTVGQYF
J gene: TRBJ2-7; V gene: TRBV27; CDR3 length: 13; D gene: NA; clone size: NA; CDR3 DNA: TGTGCCAGCAGTTTTGCAGGGTTCATGGAGCAGTACTTC; CDR3 protein: CASSFAGFMEQYF
J gene: TRBJ2-7; V gene: TRBV9; CDR3 length: 17; D gene: TRBD1; clone size: NA; CDR3 DNA: TGTGCCAGCAGCGAGTCCCCCCCCGGACAGGGGGCGCCCGAGCAGTACTTC; CDR3 protein: CASSESPPGQGAPEQYF
J gene: TRBJ2-1; V gene: TRBV11-2; CDR3 length: 15; D gene: TRBD1; clone size: NA; CDR3 DNA: TGTGCCAGCAGCCAACAGGGGTCCGCCTACAATGAGCAGTTCTTC; CDR3 protein: CASSQQGSAYNEQFF
J gene: TRBJ1-1; V gene: TRBV6-5; CDR3 length: 14; D gene: NA; clone size: NA; CDR3 DNA: TGTGCCAGCAGGAAGACAGTCATGAACACTGAAGCTTTCTTT; CDR3 protein: CASRKTVMNTEAFF
J gene: TRBJ2-7; V gene: TRBV6-5; CDR3 length: 14; D gene: NA; clone size: NA; CDR3 DNA: TGTGCCAGCAGCGTCCAGACAGCCTCCTACGAGCAGTACTTC; CDR3 protein: CASSVQTASYEQYF
J gene: TRBJ2-2; V gene: TRBV27; CDR3 length: 16; D gene: TRBD2; clone size: NA; CDR3 DNA: TGTGCCAGCAGAACCCCGGGGGGAGTAAACACCGGGGAGCTGTTTTTT; CDR3 protein: CASRTPGGVNTGELFF
J gene: TRBJ2-1; V gene: TRBV4-2; CDR3 length: 15; D gene: TRBD2; clone size: NA; CDR3 DNA: TGTGCCAGCAGCGGGGGGACTAGCGGCTACAATGAGCAGTTCTTC; CDR3 protein: CASSGGTSGYNEQFF
J gene: TRBJ2-3; V gene: TRBV7-9; CDR3 length: 15; D gene: NA; clone size: NA; CDR3 DNA: TGTGCCAGCAGCTTAGAAGGCGGGAATGCAGATACGCAGTATTTT; CDR3 protein: CASSLEGGNADTQYF
J gene: TRBJ2-7; V gene: TRBV7-2; CDR3 length: 14; D gene: NA; clone size: NA; CDR3 DNA: TGTGCCAGCAGCTTCGGGGGACCGTCTCGGGAGCAGTACTTC; CDR3 protein: CASSFGGPSREQYF
J gene: TRBJ2-5; V gene: TRBV9; CDR3 length: 18; D gene: TRBD2; clone size: NA; CDR3 DNA: TGTGCCAGCAGCGTAGCTGGGACTAGCGGGGGGGTTCAAGAGACCCAGTACTTC; CDR3 protein: CASSVAGTSGGVQETQYF
J gene: TRBJ2-5; V gene: TRBV9; CDR3 length: 15; D gene: TRBD2; clone size: NA; CDR3 DNA: TGTGCCAGCAGCTCTGTAGCGGGAGGATCAGAGACCCAGTACTTC; CDR3 protein: CASSSVAGGSETQYF
J gene: TRBJ1-2; V gene: TRBV25-1; CDR3 length: 11; D gene: NA; clone size: once; CDR3 DNA: TGTGCCAGCAGTGCTGACGGGGGCTACACCTTC; CDR3 protein: CASSADGGYTF
J gene: TRBJ2-1; V gene: TRBV4-3; CDR3 length: 15; D gene: NA; clone size: once; CDR3 DNA: TGCGCCAGCAGCCAAGATCAGGGCGGGGTTAATGAGCAGTTCTTC; CDR3 protein: CASSQDQGGVNEQFF
J gene: TRBJ2-1; V gene: TRBV6-8; CDR3 length: 12; D gene: NA; clone size: NA; CDR3 DNA: TGTGCCAGCAGTTTAGAGGGGGATGAGCAGTTCTTC; CDR3 protein: CASSLEGDEQFF
J gene: TRBJ2-1; V gene: TRBV4-1; CDR3 length: 13; D gene: NA; clone size: NA; CDR3 DNA: TGCGCCAGTATAGACAGGTCAAACAATGAGCAGTTCTTC; CDR3 protein: CASIDRSNNEQFF
J gene: TRBJ2-1; V gene: TRBV19; CDR3 length: 16; D gene: NA; clone size: few; CDR3 DNA: TGTGCCAGTAGTGGCCTTAACAGGGCCCCCTACAATGAGCAGTTCTTC; CDR3 protein: CASSGLNRAPYNEQFF
J gene: TRBJ1-1; V gene: TRBV27; CDR3 length: 14; D gene: NA; clone size: NA; CDR3 DNA: TGTGCCAGCAGTTCGAGGGCCCTGAACACTGAAGCTTTCTTT; CDR3 protein: CASSSRALNTEAFF
J gene: TRBJ1-2; V gene: TRBV28; CDR3 length: 15; D gene: TRBD1; clone size: NA; CDR3 DNA: TGTGCCAGCAGTGTCCCCCACAGGGGGTACTATGGCTACACCTTC; CDR3 protein: CASSVPHRGYYGYTF
J gene: TRBJ2-4; V gene: TRBV6-1; CDR3 length: 16; D gene: TRBD1; clone size: NA; CDR3 DNA: TGTGCCAGCAGTGCCCGGACAGGCATAGCCAAAAACATTCAGTACTTC; CDR3 protein: CASSARTGIAKNIQYF
J gene: TRBJ2-7; V gene: TRBV27; CDR3 length: 14; D gene: TRBD2; clone size: NA; CDR3 DNA: TGTGCCAGCAGTTCGGGACTAGCGTTCTACGAGCAGTACTTC; CDR3 protein: CASSSGLAFYEQYF
J gene: TRBJ1-6; V gene: TRBV9; CDR3 length: 16; D gene: TRBD1; clone size: once; CDR3 DNA: TGTGCCAGCAGCCCGCGGACAGGGCCTTATAATTCACCCCTCCACTTT; CDR3 protein: CASSPRTGPYNSPLHF
J gene: TRBJ2-7; V gene: TRBV21-1; CDR3 length: 17; D gene: NA; clone size: NA; CDR3 DNA: TGTGCCAGCATCCCTAGACGTCAGAAACCGAGTGGATACGAGCAGTACTTC; CDR3 protein: CASIPRRQKPSGYEQYF
J gene: TRBJ1-1; V gene: TRBV29-1; CDR3 length: 12; D gene: NA; clone size: NA; CDR3 DNA: TGCAGCGTTGAAGATCGGGGGAAGAACGCTTTCTTT; CDR3 protein: CSVEDRGKNAFF
J gene: TRBJ1-1; V gene: TRBV7-8; CDR3 length: 12; D gene: NA; clone size: NA; CDR3 DNA: TGTGCCAGCAGCTTCTATACAGGAGAAGCTTTCTTT; CDR3 protein: CASSFYTGEAFF
J gene: TRBJ2-1; V gene: TRBV6-1; CDR3 length: 16; D gene: TRBD1; clone size: NA; CDR3 DNA: TGTGCCAGCAGTGCGAGGCCGGGACAGATAAACAATGAGCAGTTCTTC; CDR3 protein: CASSARPGQINNEQFF
J gene: TRBJ1-3; V gene: TRBV4-3; CDR3 length: 17; D gene: NA; clone size: NA; CDR3 DNA: TGCGCCAGCAGCCACGGGCAGGGGCCACGTTCTGGAAACACCATATATTTT; CDR3 protein: CASSHGQGPRSGNTIYF
J gene: TRBJ2-2; V gene: TRBV5-1; CDR3 length: 15; D gene: TRBD1; clone size: NA; CDR3 DNA: TGCGCCAGCAGCCTAGGACAGGCAGACACCGGGGAGCTGTTTTTT; CDR3 protein: CASSLGQADTGELFF
J gene: TRBJ2-2; V gene: TRBV18; CDR3 length: 17; D gene: TRBD2; clone size: NA; CDR3 DNA: TGTGCCAGCTCACCACAGAAGCGGGGGGGCCCCACCGGGGAGCTGTTTTTT; CDR3 protein: CASSPQKRGGPTGELFF
J gene: TRBJ1-5; V gene: TRBV7-2; CDR3 length: 15; D gene: NA; clone size: NA; CDR3 DNA: TGTGCCAGCAGCTTAGGCAGGGAACGCAATCAGCCCCAGCATTTT; CDR3 protein: CASSLGRERNQPQHF
J gene: TRBJ1-5; V gene: TRBV5-6; CDR3 length: 16; D gene: TRBD1; clone size: once; CDR3 DNA: TGTGCCAGCAGCTTGGCCAGGGACAGGGTTGGTCAGCCCCAGCATTTT; CDR3 protein: CASSLARDRVGQPQHF
J gene: TRBJ1-1; V gene: TRBV29-1; CDR3 length: 12; D gene: NA; clone size: NA; CDR3 DNA: TGCAGCGTTGGGGAGACTTGGGCTGAAGCTTTCTTT; CDR3 protein: CSVGETWAEAFF